Included here is one T cell receptor (beta chain) sequence, with context. V gave up 6 bases and J gave up 3 bases; unmatched junction bases: 8. The CDR3 has 14 residues. Germline lookup yields CDR1 MDHEN and CDR2 SYDVKM. In the authors' methods: Reference gene primer amplification gave estimated nucleated cell counts. Assay used: immunoSEQ multiplex PCR; TCRdb lists only in-frame clones, some missing. V and J calls plus clone size are reproduced from that table; the DNA served to infer D and trimming. The repertoire holds tens of thousands of clones, with around 73% as singletons. The data were taken from a study of blood T cell repertoires in COVID-19.

Input material: peripheral blood. J is TRBJ2-7 and V is TRBV28, with TRBD2 identical over 7 bases. The clonotype was recovered from a woman aged 65 to 85 with acute or convalescent COVID-19. CDR3 DNA sequence: TGTGCCAGCAGGATCCGATGGGGGGGCTACGAGCAGTACTTC. Its translation: CASRIRWGGYEQYF. Full variable domain (missing parts from reference TRBV28 and TRBJ2-7): DVKVTQSSRYLVKRTGEKVFLECVQDMDHENMFWYRQDPGLGLRLIYFSYDVKMKEKGDIPEGYSVSREKKERFSLILESASTNQTSMYLCASRIRWGGYEQYFGPGTRLTVT.